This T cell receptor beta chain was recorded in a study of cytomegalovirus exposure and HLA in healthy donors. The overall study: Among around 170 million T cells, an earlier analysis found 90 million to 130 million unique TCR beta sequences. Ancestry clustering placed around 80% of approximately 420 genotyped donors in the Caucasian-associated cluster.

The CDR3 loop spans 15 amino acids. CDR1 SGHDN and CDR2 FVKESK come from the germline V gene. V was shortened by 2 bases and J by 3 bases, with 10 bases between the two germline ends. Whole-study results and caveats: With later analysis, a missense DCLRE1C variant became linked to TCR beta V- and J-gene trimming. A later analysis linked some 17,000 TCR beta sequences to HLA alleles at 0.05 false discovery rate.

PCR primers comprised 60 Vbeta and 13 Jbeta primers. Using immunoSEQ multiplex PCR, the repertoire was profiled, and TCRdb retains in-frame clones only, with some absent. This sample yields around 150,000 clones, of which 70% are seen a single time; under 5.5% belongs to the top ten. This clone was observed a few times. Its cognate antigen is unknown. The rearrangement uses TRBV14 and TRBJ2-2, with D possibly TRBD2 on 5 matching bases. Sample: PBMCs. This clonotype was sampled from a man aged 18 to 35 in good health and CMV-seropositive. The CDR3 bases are TGTGCCAGCAGCCAAACTAGGTCGTACACCGGGGAGCTGTTTTTT. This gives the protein CASSQTRSYTGELFF.